What follows describes a single TCR beta chain. The antigen remains undetermined. The CDR3 is 15 amino acids. V gave up 5 bases and J gave up 9 bases, with 20 bases separating them. Germline CDR1 SNHLY, CDR2 FYNNEI. The source of the sample is a study of cytotoxic CD8 clonotypes in ibrutinib-treated CLL. Study-level background: Treatment had run for a median roughly 13 months, range 6 to 36, when response samples were taken. General study points: Progressing and sustained-remission patients had different sampling times. Clonality was elevated at ibrutinib response and had returned toward baseline at progression. Public clonotypes were uncommon and contracted or stayed stable on treatment.

TCRdb's table, derived via immunoSEQ multiplex PCR, lists solely in-frame clones and lacks some. The sample carries roughly 250,000 clones, around 70% recorded once. The TCR was taken from a human donor with chronic lymphocytic leukemia. The rearrangement joins TRBV2 to TRBJ2-1; D possibly matches TRBD1 or TRBD2 (5 bases each). The material sequenced was PBMCs, taken after 24 months of ibrutinib treatment. The CDR3 DNA follows: TGTGCCAGCAGTACGGGCTTTTGGGGGTGGGGTGAGCAGTTCTTC. This encodes CASSTGFWGWGEQFF. Supplemented by reference TRBV2 and TRBJ2-1, the full variable domain reads EPEVTQTPSHQVTQMGQEVILRCVPISNHLYFYWYRQILGQKVEFLVSFYNNEISEKSEIFDDQFSVERPDGSNFTLKIRSTKLEDSAMYFCASSTGFWGWGEQFFGPGTRLTVL.